The subject of this entry is one T cell receptor (beta chain). Per the original data handling: Reference gene primers were amplified, and this amplification served to estimate nucleated cell counts. Generated by immunoSEQ multiplex PCR, the TCRdb table keeps only in-frame clones and is missing some. V, J and clone size derive from that table, while D and trimming were established from the DNA sequence. Among roughly 280,000 clones listed, about nine tenths were seen once. Looked up from germline, CDR1 is KGHDR and CDR2 is SFDVKD. The CDR3 covers 12 residues. Trimming took off 6 bases at V and 8 bases at J, with 12 bases between the two ends. The record originates from a study of blood T cell repertoires in COVID-19. Across the study: The cDNA or gDNA used as material had been derived from T cells, B-cell-depleted T cells, or PBMCs.

The receptor was isolated from a woman aged 25 to 39 with COVID-19, enrolled during active disease. The sample was peripheral blood. V and J are TRBV24-1 and TRBJ1-2; D gene ambiguous. The CDR3 DNA sequence: TGTGCCACCAGTCCCGGGGATTTCGGCTACACCTTC. Translating it yields CATSPGDFGYTF.